This T cell receptor beta chain is from a study of blood T cell repertoires in COVID-19. For the study at large: Acute and convalescent COVID-19 samples came from the United States, Italy and Spain. Sources were T cells, B-cell-depleted T cells, or PBMCs; the material itself was cDNA or gDNA.

The CDR3 has 17 amino acids. The germline gives CDR1 LGHDT, CDR2 YNNKEL (reference sequence). V gave up 0 bases and J gave up 1 base; unmatched junction bases: 3. This clone was observed many times. Authors' data handling: Amplification from reference gene primers served as the basis for estimated nucleated cell counts. Sequencing used immunoSEQ multiplex PCR; TCRdb keeps in-frame clones, though not all of them. The DNA gave D and trimming, while V, J and clone size come from that table. The table records about 280,000 clones, around 90% of them present only once. The clonotype originates from a woman in her 40s who had recovered from COVID-19. Sequencing used peripheral blood. V is TRBV3-1 (or the pseudogene TRBV3-2) and J is TRBJ2-2; 9 bases agree with TRBD2. This CDR3 is CASSQDIAGENTGELFF. For the CDR3, the DNA is TGTGCCAGCAGCCAAGATATAGCGGGGGAGAACACCGGGGAGCTGTTTTTT.